The 25 T cell receptor beta chains presented below share a single source sample, sequenced in a study of cytomegalovirus exposure and HLA in healthy donors. 60 Vbeta and 13 Jbeta primers were used in PCR. Libraries were prepared by immunoSEQ multiplex PCR; TCRdb keeps only in-frame clonotypes and omits some of them. The repertoire holds fewer than 250,000 clones, with 75% to 80% as singletons. The specimen was PBMCs. The receptors stem from a male donor in good health and CMV-seronegative.

This chain connects TRBV28 to TRBJ1-1, with TRBD1 as a possible D gene (5 bases). The CDR3 sequence is 15 residues long. Germline CDR1 is MDHEN and CDR2 is SYDVKM. V lost 6 bases, J lost 6 bases, and 20 bases lay in between. CDR3 residues: CASRIQPGLLPEAFF. CDR3 bases: TGTGCCAGCAGGATTCAACCGGGACTGCTACCTGAAGCTTTCTTT.

The J gene is TRBJ2-1, the V gene TRBV7-8, with 7 nucleotides matching TRBD2. The germline V gene encodes CDR1 SGHVS and CDR2 FQNEAQ. CDR3 length: 15 residues. Trimming cost V 2 bases and J 3 bases; bases outside gene matches: 4. The CDR3 DNA reads TGTGCCAGCAGCTTACGGCGGGGGAGCTACAATGAGCAGTTCTTC. Its translation: CASSLRRGSYNEQFF.

This clone has just one count. This chain uses TRBV29-1 with TRBJ2-5; D unclear. The CDR3 length is 13 residues. Trimming took 3 bases from V and 3 from J, leaving 11 bases between them. CDR1 is SQVTM, CDR2 ANQGSEA, per germline. CDR3 sequence reads: CSVEARPKETQYF. In DNA form, the CDR3 reads TGCAGCGTTGAGGCCAGGCCAAAAGAGACCCAGTACTTC. Variable domain in full (rest from reference TRBV29-1 and TRBJ2-5): SAVISQKPSRDICQRGTSLTIQCQVDSQVTMMFWYRQQPGQSLTLIATANQGSEATYESGFVIDKFPISRPNLTFSTLTVSNMSPEDSSIYLCSVEARPKETQYFGPGTRLLVL.

This sequence joins TRBV9 and TRBJ2-3; D may be TRBD1 (6 bases). V was clipped by 3 bases and J by 2 bases, with 13 bases between them. The germline CDR1 and CDR2 sequences are SGDLS and YYNGEE. CDR3 size: 15 residues. In DNA form, the CDR3 reads TGTGCCAGCAGCGCCCAATGGGACAACACAGATACGCAGTATTTT. It specifies CASSAQWDNTDTQYF.

This chain links TRBV27 with TRBJ2-3, with 7 bases that match TRBD1. V lost 5 bases and J lost 5; bases outside the gene matches: 7. The length of the CDR3 is 14 residues. From germline, CDR1 is MNHEY and CDR2 SMNVEV (reference sequence). This CDR3 reads CASSRQGPEDTQYF. The CDR3 bases are TGTGCCAGCAGTAGACAGGGACCAGAAGATACGCAGTATTTT.

The chain joins TRBV30 to TRBJ1-5; TRBD1 aligns across 7 bases. Germline V gene data show CDR1 as GTSNPN and CDR2 as SVGIG (reference sequence). The CDR3 spans 14 residues. J was trimmed by 4 bases and V by 7 bases; bases with no gene match: 10. The CDR3 loop reads CASSGTEGNQPQHF. In nucleotides, the CDR3 is TGTGCCTCCTCCGGGACAGAGGGGAATCAGCCCCAGCATTTT.

The chain's CDR3 is CATSRGQGGGNTIYF. CDR3 DNA sequence: TGTGCCACCTCCCGGGGACAGGGGGGAGGAAACACCATATATTTT. This rearrangement joins TRBV6-5 to TRBJ1-3; TRBD1 agrees at 11 bases. Germline CDR1 MNHEY, CDR2 SVGAGI. CDR3 size: 15 residues. V was pared by 10 bases and J by 4 bases, with 9 bases of the junction left unmatched.

V gene TRBV19 combines with J gene TRBJ2-3, with D perhaps TRBD2 (5 bases). The germline V and J ends were trimmed by 5 bases and 3 bases, with 12 bases remaining between them. Per the germline V gene, CDR1 is LNHDA and CDR2 is SQIVND (reference sequence). The CDR3 is made up of 14 amino acids. The DNA for the CDR3 is TGTGCCAGTAGTGAGGGAGCCTATACAGATACGCAGTATTTT. This translates into CASSEGAYTDTQYF.

CDR3 nucleotides: TGCAGCGTTTTGCAGGGCGAAGAGACCCAGTACTTC. Protein sequence: CSVLQGEETQYF. The chain recombines TRBV29-1 with TRBJ2-5, with a possible D match to TRBD1 (5 bases). Germline V gene sequence: CDR1 SQVTM, CDR2 ANQGSEA. This CDR3 has 12 residues. The V and J ends lost 5 bases and 3 bases respectively, with 10 bases between them.

CDR3 sequence (DNA): TGTGCCAGCAGCTTACAGTCCCTAGCGGGAAACACCGGGGAGCTGTTTTTT. The encoded protein is CASSLQSLAGNTGELFF. This chain uses TRBV7-3 with TRBJ2-2; 9 bases fit TRBD2. CDR1 and CDR2 from the germline V gene are SGHTA and FQGTGA. CDR3 length: 17 residues. V lost 2 bases, J lost 2 bases, and 6 bases stayed unmatched. Filled out from reference TRBV7-3 and TRBJ2-2, the complete variable domain reads GAGVSQTPSNKVTEKGKYVELRCDPISGHTALYWYRQSLGQGPEFLIYFQGTGAADDSGLPNDRFFAVRPEGSVSTLKIQRTERGDSAVYLCASSLQSLAGNTGELFFGEGSRLTVL.

In this sample, this clone turned up a few times. Other DNA sequences within the sample encode an identical CDR3. The V gene is TRBV6-5, the J gene TRBJ2-5; 10 positions agree with TRBD1. Germline assignment: CDR1 MNHEY and CDR2 SVGAGI. This CDR3 contains 15 residues. Losses at the gene ends were 2 bases for V and 1 base for J; bases not matched to a gene: 1. The CDR3 DNA is TGTGCCAGCAGTTACCGGACAGGGGGCCAAGAGACCCAGTACTTC. This encodes CASSYRTGGQETQYF.

V usage is TRBV13 and J usage is TRBJ1-2; D gene ambiguous. Germline assignment: CDR1 PRHDT and CDR2 FYEKMQ (reference sequence). This CDR3 is built from 13 residues. The V gene lost 4 bases and the J gene lost 5 bases, with 11 bases spanning the gap. The CDR3 sequence is CASSSGREYGYTF. CDR3 in DNA: TGTGCCAGCAGCTCGGGTCGCGAATATGGCTACACCTTC.

The rearrangement uses TRBV15 and TRBJ2-1; TRBD1 aligns across 7 bases. This CDR3 is 16 amino acids long. Germline CDR1 reads LNHNV; CDR2 reads YYDKDF (reference sequence). Losses at the gene ends were 1 base for V and 7 bases for J; bases not matched to a gene: 10. The CDR3 DNA reads as TGTGCCACCAGCAGAGTCCTCTCCAGGGGGTTTAATGAGCAGTTCTTC. Protein: CATSRVLSRGFNEQFF.

The chain recombines TRBV6-1 with TRBJ1-2, with D uncertain. V lost 8 bases, J lost 0 bases, and 13 bases lay in between. The CDR3 is made up of 14 amino acids. Per germline, CDR1 MNHNS and CDR2 SASEGT. The CDR3 loop reads CASGRGETNYGYTF. The CDR3 DNA follows: TGTGCCAGCGGTCGGGGAGAGACTAACTATGGCTACACCTTC.

The V and J genes are TRBV30 and TRBJ1-6; 7 nucleotides line up with TRBD1. CDR1 is GTSNPN, CDR2 SVGIG, per germline (reference sequence). V shed 3 bases, J shed 7 bases, and the junction held 6 bases outside the gene matches. The CDR3 totals 14 residues. CDR3 sequence: CAWSQGQSNSPLHF. The CDR3 DNA follows: TGTGCCTGGAGCCAGGGACAGTCGAATTCACCCCTCCACTTT.

This clone came up a few times. The chain recombines TRBV5-1 with TRBJ2-4; no clear D. The germline V and J ends were trimmed by 4 bases and 1 base, with 18 bases remaining between them. CDR1 and CDR2 (germline): SGHRS, YFSETQ. The CDR3 is 17 residues long. CDR3 in DNA: TGCGCCAGCAGCGGAGATGCCGGGTGGTTGGCCAAAAACATTCAGTACTTC. Protein sequence: CASSGDAGWLAKNIQYF.

The V call is TRBV9, the J call TRBJ2-6; TRBD1 is a possible D gene (6 bases). The CDR3 spans 16 residues. Trimming pared 6 bases from V and 0 bases from J, leaving 13 bases between. Germline V gene data show CDR1 as SGDLS and CDR2 as YYNGEE. The CDR3 is CASTDRHSSGANVLTF. CDR3 DNA: TGTGCCAGCACCGACAGGCACAGCTCTGGGGCCAACGTCCTGACTTTC.

The chain employs TRBV6-4 and TRBJ2-6, with D perhaps matching TRBD1 (6 bases). CDR1 and CDR2 (germline): MRHNA, SNTAGT. V lost 7 bases and J 1 base, leaving 11 bases between the germline ends. The CDR3 is 15 residues long. The CDR3: CASKLTGSGANVLTF. The DNA of the CDR3 is TGTGCCAGCAAACTAACAGGGTCTGGGGCCAACGTCCTGACTTTC.

V and J are TRBV5-1 and TRBJ2-1, with 10 bases identical to TRBD2. The V gene end was trimmed by 1 base and the J gene end by 12 bases; junction bases not matched to a gene: 7. In germline, CDR1 is SGHRS, CDR2 YFSETQ. CDR3 length: 14 amino acids. CDR3 amino acids: CASSLTSGVQSQFF. The CDR3 nucleotides read TGCGCCAGCAGCTTGACTAGCGGGGTCCAATCGCAGTTCTTC.

J is TRBJ1-4 and V is TRBV5-4, with D perhaps matching TRBD1 (5 bases). The CDR3 totals 14 residues. Germline V CDR1 and CDR2: SGHNT, YYREEE (reference sequence). Between the trimmed V and J ends, which lost 0 bases and 6 bases, there was a span of 9 bases. Here the CDR3 DNA reads TGTGCCAGCAGCTTGGTAGGGGCTGATGAAAAACTGTTTTTT. It encodes CASSLVGADEKLFF.

The V call is TRBV10-3, the J call TRBJ1-1; D may be TRBD1 (6 bases). This CDR3 spans 12 amino acids. CDR1 is ENHRY, CDR2 SYGVKD, per germline. V was pared by 6 bases and J by 4 bases, with 9 bases between. Written as DNA, the CDR3 is TGTGCCATCAGCCTACAGGGCACTGAAGCTTTCTTT. This codes for CAISLQGTEAFF.

The chain joins TRBV9 to TRBJ1-1, with D tentatively TRBD1 (5 bases). This CDR3 is built from 15 residues. V shed 0 bases and J shed 3 bases, with 12 bases lying between them. Germline-derived CDR1 and CDR2 are SGDLS and YYNGEE. The CDR3 DNA sequence: TGTGCCAGCAGCGTAGGGGGCCGAGGATACACTGAAGCTTTCTTT. Its protein is CASSVGGRGYTEAFF.

This chain uses TRBV5-1 with TRBJ2-2; tentative D call: TRBD2 (5 bases). V was clipped by 0 bases and J by 4 bases, with 10 bases between them. CDR1 is SGHRS and CDR2 is YFSETQ in the germline V gene. The CDR3 totals 15 residues. The CDR3 DNA reads as TGCGCCAGCAGCTTGGCCAGCGGCAGCACCGGGGAGCTGTTTTTT. This encodes CASSLASGSTGELFF. The variable domain in full, completed from reference TRBV5-1 and TRBJ2-2, reads KAGVTQTPRYLIKTRGQQVTLSCSPISGHRSVSWYQQTPGQGLQFLFEYFSETQRNKGNFPGRFSGRQFSNSRSEMNVSTLELGDSALYLCASSLASGSTGELFFGEGSRLTVL.

V and J are TRBV6-5 and TRBJ2-5, with a tentative D call TRBD2 (6 bases). This CDR3 region has 11 residues. Germline V CDR1 and CDR2: MNHEY, SVGAGI. V lost 7 bases, J lost 7 bases, and 10 bases lay in between. The CDR3 reads CASIGGGTQYF. The CDR3 DNA reads TGTGCCAGCATCGGGGGTGGGACCCAGTACTTC.

Only a few counts were recorded for this clone. J is TRBJ2-1 and V is TRBV10-3, with D perhaps matching TRBD1 (6 bases). Per the germline V gene, CDR1 is ENHRY and CDR2 is SYGVKD. With 7 bases removed from V and 5 bases from J, the gap between germline ends came to 12 bases. The CDR3 totals 13 residues. As DNA, the CDR3 is TGTGCCATCAATTCAGGGGCGGACAATGAGCAGTTCTTC. This sequence encodes CAINSGADNEQFF.